What follows describes a single T cell receptor beta chain. The CDR3 totals 14 residues. Germline V CDR1 and CDR2: LGHNA, YSLEER. V was pared by 0 bases and J by 2 bases, with 7 bases between. Measured with immunoSEQ multiplex PCR; TCRdb has only the in-frame clones, and not every one. The sample has about 74,000 clones, 88% seen once. This record comes from a study of blood T cell repertoires in COVID-19. Study-level information: Donors in the United States, Italy and Spain gave samples during acute or convalescent COVID-19.

Sequencing was carried out using peripheral blood. The TCR comes from an elderly woman with active or convalescent COVID-19. V gene TRBV4-3 combines with J gene TRBJ1-1; D is unresolved. CDR3: CASSQDSLNTEAFF. The DNA for the CDR3 is TGCGCCAGCAGCCAAGATTCCCTTAACACTGAAGCTTTCTTT.